This T cell receptor (beta chain) was retrieved from a study of blood T cell repertoires in COVID-19. The wider study: Both acute and convalescent COVID-19 samples were obtained from the United States, Italy and Spain. PBMCs, B-cell-depleted T cells, or T cells were the source of the cDNA or gDNA that made up the material.

This clone was seen only a few times. As handled by the study authors: Amplified reference gene primers provided the basis for estimating nucleated cell counts. Clones were sequenced by immunoSEQ multiplex PCR, and TCRdb holds only the in-frame ones, with some missing. V and J calls plus clone size are reproduced from that table; the DNA served to infer D and trimming. The sample records 63,000 or so clones, about three quarters being singletons. This CDR3 has 17 amino acids. Between the trimmed V and J ends, which lost 2 bases and 4 bases, there was a span of 21 bases. CDR1 MNHEY and CDR2 SMNVEV come from the germline V gene (reference sequence).

This TCR was sampled from a human donor in a cohort sampled during active COVID-19. Sequenced sample: peripheral blood. The chain links TRBV27 to TRBJ2-7; maybe TRBD2 (7 bases). The chain's CDR3 is CASSLIDPGLGGYEQYF. CDR3 DNA sequence: TGTGCCAGCAGTTTAATCGATCCCGGACTAGGGGGTTACGAGCAGTACTTC.